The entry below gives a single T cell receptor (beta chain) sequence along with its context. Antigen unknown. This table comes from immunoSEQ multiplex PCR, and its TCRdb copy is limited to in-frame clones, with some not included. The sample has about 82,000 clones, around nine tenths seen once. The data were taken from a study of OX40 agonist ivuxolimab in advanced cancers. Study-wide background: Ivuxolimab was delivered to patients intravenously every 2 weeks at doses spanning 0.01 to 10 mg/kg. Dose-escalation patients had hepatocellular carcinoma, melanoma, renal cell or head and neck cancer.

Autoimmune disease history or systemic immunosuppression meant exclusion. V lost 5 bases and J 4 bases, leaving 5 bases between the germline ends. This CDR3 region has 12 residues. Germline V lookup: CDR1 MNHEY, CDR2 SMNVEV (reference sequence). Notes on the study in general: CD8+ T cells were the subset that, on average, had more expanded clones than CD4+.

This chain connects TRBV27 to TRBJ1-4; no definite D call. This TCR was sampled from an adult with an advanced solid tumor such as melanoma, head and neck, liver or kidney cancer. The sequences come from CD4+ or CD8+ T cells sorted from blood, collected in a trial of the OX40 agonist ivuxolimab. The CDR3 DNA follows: TGTGCCAGCAGTAAGATTAATGAAAAACTGTTTTTT. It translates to CASSKINEKLFF.